The clone carrying this TCR beta chain appeared many times. No progression to ophthalmopathy during 18 months of follow-up defined stable disease. Trimming cost V 0 bases and J 3 bases, with 3 bases left between them. CDR1 and CDR2 from the germline V gene are SGHRS and YFSETQ. The CDR3 spans 13 residues. This sample was included in a study of T cells in Graves' hyperthyroidism and ophthalmopathy. RNA transcripts yielded amplified TCR beta CDR3 regions. Using the HTBI primer set, a first-round RT-PCR was run on the TCR CDR3. TCRdb reanalysed the multiplex PCR reads using MiXCR and keeps one entry per CDR3 protein. The profile shows fewer than 600,000 distinct CDR3 sequences, approximately 14% of them singletons.

The source is a woman between 18 and 30 years old with Graves' hyperthyroidism. What was sequenced was blood. This chain connects TRBV5-1 to TRBJ1-4; the D is unclear. CDR3 nucleotides: TGCGCCAGCAGCTTGGGTTCTAATGAAAAACTGTTTTTT. Its protein product is CASSLGSNEKLFF.